This entry lists 7 T cell receptor beta chains sequenced from one sample in a study of CD8 T cells in Susac syndrome. With random hexamers, reverse transcription was performed on about 0.5 to 1 ug of RNA. TCRdb processed the immunoSEQ multiplex PCR reads anew with MiXCR; each CDR3 protein has one entry. The repertoire has around 46,000 distinct CDR3 sequences, 85% to 95% of them found once; the top ten carry 0.41%. Sequencing input: CD8+ T cells from PBMCs. The source is a human donor in good health.

V and J are TRBV7-2 and TRBJ1-1; D may be TRBD1 (6 bases). Per the germline V gene, CDR1 is SGHTA and CDR2 is FQGNSA. The V end was cut by 5 bases, the J end by 3 bases, with 10 bases between. The CDR3 contains 13 residues. As DNA, the CDR3 is TGTGCCAGCAGCATATACAGGGACACTGAAGCTTTCTTT. Protein: CASSIYRDTEAFF.

The gene calls are TRBV2 and TRBJ1-5; D not certain. Trimming cost V 1 base and J 2 bases, with 9 bases left between them. Germline loops: CDR1 SNHLY, CDR2 FYNNEI. The CDR3 extends over 15 amino acids. CDR3: CASSEGGVGNQPQHF. CDR3 bases: TGTGCCAGCAGTGAAGGGGGAGTCGGCAATCAGCCCCAGCATTTT.

This chain uses TRBV11-3 with TRBJ2-7, with TRBD1 identical over 9 bases. The CDR3 extends over 15 amino acids. Germline V gene data show CDR1 as SGHNT and CDR2 as YENEEA. The ends lost 5 bases at V and 5 bases at J; junction bases unmatched: 10. CDR3 DNA sequence: TGTGCCAGCAGCCCCCCCGGGACAGGGAACCACGAGCAGTACTTC. Its translation: CASSPPGTGNHEQYF.

This chain uses TRBV10-2 with TRBJ2-7; D is unclear. The germline V and J ends were trimmed by 3 bases and 2 bases, with 2 bases remaining between them. This CDR3 has 11 amino acids. Germline lookup yields CDR1 WSHSY and CDR2 SAAADI. CDR3 sequence (DNA): TGCGCCAGCAGTGATGCCTACGAGCAGTACTTC. This encodes CASSDAYEQYF.

The chain has TRBV6-1 and TRBJ1-5, with 8 bases matching TRBD1. Germline V CDR1 and CDR2: MNHNS, SASEGT. The CDR3 is made up of 19 amino acids. The V and J ends lost 1 base and 0 bases, in that order; junction bases with no gene match: 11. This CDR3 reads CASSEVSDVGQGSNQPQHF. The DNA of the CDR3 is TGTGCCAGCAGTGAAGTTTCCGACGTAGGACAGGGTAGCAATCAGCCCCAGCATTTT.

V is TRBV5-1 and J is TRBJ1-1; D might be TRBD1 (6 bases). V lost 6 bases to trimming and J lost 1 base, with 16 bases between them. The germline V gene has CDR1 SGHRS and CDR2 YFSETQ. The CDR3 is 15 amino acids. The CDR3 DNA reads TGCGCCAGCACACAGGGTCATTCCCCGAACACTGAAGCTTTCTTT. It is translated as CASTQGHSPNTEAFF.

The chain employs TRBV7-8 and TRBJ2-2, with D unclear. The V and J ends lost 1 base and 5 bases respectively, with 5 bases between them. Germline loops: CDR1 SGHVS, CDR2 FQNEAQ. CDR3 length equals 13 residues. For the CDR3, the DNA is TGTGCCAGCAGCTTAGTCAGGACCGGGGAGCTGTTTTTT. This encodes CASSLVRTGELFF. Supplemented by reference TRBV7-8 and TRBJ2-2, the full variable domain reads GAGVSQSPRYKVAKRGQDVALRCDPISGHVSLFWYQQALGQGPEFLTYFQNEAQLDKSGLPSDRFFAERPEGSVSTLKIQRTQQEDSAVYLCASSLVRTGELFFGEGSRLTVL.